What follows are 21 T cell receptor beta chains derived from one specimen sequenced in a study of T cell responses to AZD1222 COVID-19 vaccine. The assay was immunoSEQ multiplex PCR, and TCRdb's table has in-frame clones only and misses some. The data contain approximately 82,000 clones, 80% to 95% of them seen just once; the ten biggest clones take up roughly 3%. Sequenced here: peripheral blood, sampled 28 days after the second AZD1222 dose. These receptors all come from an adult who received the AZD1222 COVID-19 vaccine.

The chain carries TRBV7-9 and TRBJ2-3; D gene unclear. Germline CDR1 and CDR2: SEHNR and FQNEAQ (reference sequence). The CDR3 runs to 15 residues. Trimming removed 4 bases from V and 0 bases from J, with 11 bases in between. The CDR3 here is CASSWRLTSTDTQYF. CDR3 DNA: TGTGCCAGCAGCTGGCGTTTAACTAGCACAGATACGCAGTATTTT.

The count of this clone is one. V and J are TRBV2 and TRBJ2-7; 7 bases align to TRBD1. The germline gives CDR1 SNHLY, CDR2 FYNNEI. J lost 2 bases, V lost 3 bases, and 4 bases had no gene match. The CDR3 totals 14 residues. CDR3 coding DNA: TGTGCCAGCAGTGAGAGACAGGGCCCCTACGAGCAGTACTTC. Amino acids: CASSERQGPYEQYF.

The chain combines TRBV9 with TRBJ2-2; D remains ambiguous. Trimming took 3 bases from V and 0 from J, leaving 15 bases between them. This CDR3 spans 17 amino acids. Germline CDR1 reads SGDLS; CDR2 reads YYNGEE. CDR3 sequence (DNA): TGTGCCAGCAGCGCAACCCCCCGGCTACCGAACACCGGGGAGCTGTTTTTT. This encodes CASSATPRLPNTGELFF.

The chain links TRBV19 to TRBJ1-1; the D is unclear. V lost 1 base and J 11 bases, leaving 14 bases between the germline ends. This CDR3 has 13 amino acids. Germline CDR1 and CDR2: LNHDA and SQIVND (reference sequence). The CDR3 DNA follows: TGTGCCAGTAGTATAGCACCCGGGGATGCGGCTTTCTTT. Its protein is CASSIAPGDAAFF.

The chain recombines TRBV11-1 with TRBJ1-1; possibly TRBD1 for D (5 bases). The CDR3 spans 13 residues. Trimming stripped 1 base from V and 8 bases from J, with 11 bases between. Germline V gene lookup returns CDR1 SGHAT and CDR2 FQDESV (reference sequence). The CDR3 region has the DNA TGTGCCAGCAGCTTAGGAGCCGGGACGGAAGCTTTCTTT. Its protein is CASSLGAGTEAFF.

The V and J genes are TRBV5-8 and TRBJ2-7, with TRBD2 identical over 8 bases. V gave up 3 bases and J gave up 4 bases; unmatched junction bases: 9. The CDR3 covers 15 residues. CDR1 and CDR2 (germline): SGHTS, YDEGEE. CDR3 nucleotides: TGTGCCAGCAGCTCAGCCGGGACTAGAGGATACGAGCAGTACTTC. Translating gives CASSSAGTRGYEQYF.

The rearrangement links TRBV18 to TRBJ1-1; a weak D match, TRBD1 (5 bases). The CDR3 covers 15 residues. The V gene lost 3 bases and the J gene lost 4 bases, with 15 bases spanning the gap. Germline V gene data show CDR1 as KGHSH and CDR2 as LQKENI. The CDR3 spells CASSPGTRGVTEAFF. For the CDR3, the DNA is TGTGCCAGCTCACCCGGGACGCGGGGAGTCACTGAAGCTTTCTTT.

The chain couples TRBV7-9 to TRBJ1-3, with D hard to call. This CDR3 comprises 15 residues. The germline gives CDR1 SEHNR, CDR2 FQNEAQ (reference sequence). V gave up 0 bases and J gave up 2 bases, with 8 bases separating them. CDR3 DNA: TGTGCCAGCAGCTTAGCGCCTCAGCCTGGAAACACCATATATTTT. This gives the protein CASSLAPQPGNTIYF.

The genes are TRBV28 and TRBJ1-5; D is undetermined. V lost 5 bases, J lost 4 bases, and 18 bases lay in between. CDR1 is MDHEN, CDR2 SYDVKM, per germline. The CDR3 loop spans 16 amino acids. This CDR3 is CASSKATASRNQPQHF. CDR3 in DNA: TGTGCCAGCAGTAAAGCTACAGCCTCTAGGAATCAGCCCCAGCATTTT. Filled out from reference TRBV28 and TRBJ1-5, the complete variable domain reads DVKVTQSSRYLVKRTGEKVFLECVQDMDHENMFWYRQDPGLGLRLIYFSYDVKMKEKGDIPEGYSVSREKKERFSLILESASTNQTSMYLCASSKATASRNQPQHFGDGTRLSIL.

The rearrangement links TRBV7-9 to TRBJ2-3; TRBD2 matches 9 bases. This CDR3 region has 17 residues. The V segment lost 7 bases and the J segment 5 bases; nucleotides outside the gene matches: 16. Per germline, CDR1 SEHNR and CDR2 FQNEAQ (reference sequence). The CDR3 region has the DNA TGTGCCAGCAACCCTCCAGGCGCGGGGGGGCCTAGAGATACGCAGTATTTT. Translated, it gives CASNPPGAGGPRDTQYF. Full variable domain (rest looked up from reference TRBV7-9 and TRBJ2-3): DTGVSQNPRHKITKRGQNVTFRCDPISEHNRLYWYRQTLGQGPEFLTYFQNEAQLEKSRLLSDRFSAERPKGSFSTLEIQRTEQGDSAMYLCASNPPGAGGPRDTQYFGPGTRLTVL.

This chain connects TRBV6-6 to TRBJ2-1; either TRBD1 or TRBD2 may fit D (7 bases each). Trimming shortened V by 7 bases and J by 5 bases, and 15 bases separated the two germline ends. This CDR3 has 14 residues. Germline-derived CDR1 and CDR2 are MNHNY and SVGAGI (reference sequence). The CDR3 sequence is CASIRGGQNNEQFF. The CDR3 bases are TGTGCCAGCATCAGGGGGGGACAAAACAATGAGCAGTTCTTC.

In this sample, this clone turned up once. The chain recombines TRBV5-1 with TRBJ1-3; weak D call: TRBD1 (5 bases). This CDR3 comprises 15 residues. Germline V gene lookup returns CDR1 SGHRS and CDR2 YFSETQ. V lost 4 bases to trimming and J lost 2 bases, with 13 bases between them. CDR3: CASSGDGVPGNTIYF. DNA of the CDR3: TGCGCCAGCAGCGGGGACGGAGTACCTGGAAACACCATATATTTT.

The chain recombines TRBV5-4 with TRBJ1-2; 9 nucleotides align to TRBD1. Germline V lookup: CDR1 SGHNT, CDR2 YYREEE (reference sequence). This CDR3 has 16 residues. The V and J ends lost 4 bases and 1 base, in that order; junction bases with no gene match: 8. The CDR3 coding sequence is TGTGCCAGCAGCGGAACCCGGGACAGGGATAACTATGGCTACACCTTC. Translated, it gives CASSGTRDRDNYGYTF.

The V gene is TRBV7-2, the J gene TRBJ2-1, with TRBD1 matching over 11 bases. The CDR3 sequence is 17 residues long. Germline lookup yields CDR1 SGHTA and CDR2 FQGNSA. The ends lost 4 bases at V and 0 bases at J; junction bases unmatched: 5. CDR3 bases: TGTGCCAGCAGCTACGGACAGGGGGCTAGCTCCTACAATGAGCAGTTCTTC. Protein sequence: CASSYGQGASSYNEQFF.

V usage is TRBV18 and J usage is TRBJ1-2; no reliable D call. The germline gives CDR1 KGHSH, CDR2 LQKENI. V was trimmed by 3 bases and J by 8 bases, leaving 16 bases between them. This CDR3 spans 14 amino acids. The CDR3 DNA is TGTGCCAGCTCACCCTCGACCCTAACGGGGGGCTACACCTTC. Its translation is CASSPSTLTGGYTF.

The chain carries TRBV29-1 and TRBJ2-1, with TRBD1 as a possible D gene (5 bases). The V gene lost 7 bases and the J gene lost 6 bases, with 13 bases spanning the gap. The CDR3 consists of 12 residues. CDR1 SQVTM and CDR2 ANQGSEA come from the germline V gene. In DNA form, the CDR3 reads TGCAGCGCAAATGGGGCCCCCAATGAGCAGTTCTTC. This translates into CSANGAPNEQFF.

The chain is built from TRBV5-1 and TRBJ1-1; possible D gene TRBD1, 5 bases. CDR3 size: 15 residues. In germline, CDR1 is SGHRS, CDR2 YFSETQ. V was trimmed by 0 bases and J by 3 bases, leaving 12 bases between them. As DNA, the CDR3 is TGCGCCAGCAGCTTGGCGGGGGGAGGTGACACTGAAGCTTTCTTT. It is translated as CASSLAGGGDTEAFF.

This rearrangement joins TRBV18 to TRBJ1-2; D possibly corresponds to TRBD1 (6 bases). In germline, CDR1 is KGHSH, CDR2 LQKENI. The V gene lost 4 bases and the J gene lost 3 bases, with 12 bases spanning the gap. The CDR3 has 14 amino acids. CDR3 in DNA: TGTGCCAGCTCACAAACAGGGTCGGACTATGGCTACACCTTC. Protein sequence: CASSQTGSDYGYTF. The whole variable domain, filled in from reference TRBV18 and TRBJ1-2, reads NAGVMQNPRHLVRRRGQEARLRCSPMKGHSHVYWYRQLPEEGLKFMVYLQKENIIDESGMPKERFSAEFPKEGPSILRIQQVVRGDSAAYFCASSQTGSDYGYTFGSGTRLTVV.

CDR3 loop: CASSPNPDTDTQYF. CDR3 nucleotide sequence: TGTGCCAGCAGCCCGAACCCAGACACAGATACGCAGTATTTT. The gene calls are TRBV9 and TRBJ2-3, with D uncertain. V was pared by 4 bases and J by 2 bases, with 11 bases between. CDR1 SGDLS and CDR2 YYNGEE come from the germline V gene. The CDR3 length is 14 residues.

The chain has TRBV5-1 and TRBJ2-1, with TRBD1 matching over 7 bases. With V trimmed by 0 bases and J by 1 base, 4 bases remained unmatched. CDR1 is SGHRS, CDR2 YFSETQ, per germline. The CDR3 loop spans 16 amino acids. The CDR3 DNA follows: TGCGCCAGCAGCTTGGACCGACAGGGTTCCTACAATGAGCAGTTCTTC. It encodes CASSLDRQGSYNEQFF.

The chain has TRBV4-3 and TRBJ1-2; possible D gene TRBD1, 5 bases. V was pared by 1 base and J by 5 bases, with 11 bases between. This CDR3 region has 14 residues. Germline assignment: CDR1 LGHNA and CDR2 YSLEER. The CDR3 protein is CASSQVGGVYGYTF. The CDR3 nucleotides read TGCGCCAGCAGCCAAGTTGGGGGGGTGTATGGCTACACCTTC.